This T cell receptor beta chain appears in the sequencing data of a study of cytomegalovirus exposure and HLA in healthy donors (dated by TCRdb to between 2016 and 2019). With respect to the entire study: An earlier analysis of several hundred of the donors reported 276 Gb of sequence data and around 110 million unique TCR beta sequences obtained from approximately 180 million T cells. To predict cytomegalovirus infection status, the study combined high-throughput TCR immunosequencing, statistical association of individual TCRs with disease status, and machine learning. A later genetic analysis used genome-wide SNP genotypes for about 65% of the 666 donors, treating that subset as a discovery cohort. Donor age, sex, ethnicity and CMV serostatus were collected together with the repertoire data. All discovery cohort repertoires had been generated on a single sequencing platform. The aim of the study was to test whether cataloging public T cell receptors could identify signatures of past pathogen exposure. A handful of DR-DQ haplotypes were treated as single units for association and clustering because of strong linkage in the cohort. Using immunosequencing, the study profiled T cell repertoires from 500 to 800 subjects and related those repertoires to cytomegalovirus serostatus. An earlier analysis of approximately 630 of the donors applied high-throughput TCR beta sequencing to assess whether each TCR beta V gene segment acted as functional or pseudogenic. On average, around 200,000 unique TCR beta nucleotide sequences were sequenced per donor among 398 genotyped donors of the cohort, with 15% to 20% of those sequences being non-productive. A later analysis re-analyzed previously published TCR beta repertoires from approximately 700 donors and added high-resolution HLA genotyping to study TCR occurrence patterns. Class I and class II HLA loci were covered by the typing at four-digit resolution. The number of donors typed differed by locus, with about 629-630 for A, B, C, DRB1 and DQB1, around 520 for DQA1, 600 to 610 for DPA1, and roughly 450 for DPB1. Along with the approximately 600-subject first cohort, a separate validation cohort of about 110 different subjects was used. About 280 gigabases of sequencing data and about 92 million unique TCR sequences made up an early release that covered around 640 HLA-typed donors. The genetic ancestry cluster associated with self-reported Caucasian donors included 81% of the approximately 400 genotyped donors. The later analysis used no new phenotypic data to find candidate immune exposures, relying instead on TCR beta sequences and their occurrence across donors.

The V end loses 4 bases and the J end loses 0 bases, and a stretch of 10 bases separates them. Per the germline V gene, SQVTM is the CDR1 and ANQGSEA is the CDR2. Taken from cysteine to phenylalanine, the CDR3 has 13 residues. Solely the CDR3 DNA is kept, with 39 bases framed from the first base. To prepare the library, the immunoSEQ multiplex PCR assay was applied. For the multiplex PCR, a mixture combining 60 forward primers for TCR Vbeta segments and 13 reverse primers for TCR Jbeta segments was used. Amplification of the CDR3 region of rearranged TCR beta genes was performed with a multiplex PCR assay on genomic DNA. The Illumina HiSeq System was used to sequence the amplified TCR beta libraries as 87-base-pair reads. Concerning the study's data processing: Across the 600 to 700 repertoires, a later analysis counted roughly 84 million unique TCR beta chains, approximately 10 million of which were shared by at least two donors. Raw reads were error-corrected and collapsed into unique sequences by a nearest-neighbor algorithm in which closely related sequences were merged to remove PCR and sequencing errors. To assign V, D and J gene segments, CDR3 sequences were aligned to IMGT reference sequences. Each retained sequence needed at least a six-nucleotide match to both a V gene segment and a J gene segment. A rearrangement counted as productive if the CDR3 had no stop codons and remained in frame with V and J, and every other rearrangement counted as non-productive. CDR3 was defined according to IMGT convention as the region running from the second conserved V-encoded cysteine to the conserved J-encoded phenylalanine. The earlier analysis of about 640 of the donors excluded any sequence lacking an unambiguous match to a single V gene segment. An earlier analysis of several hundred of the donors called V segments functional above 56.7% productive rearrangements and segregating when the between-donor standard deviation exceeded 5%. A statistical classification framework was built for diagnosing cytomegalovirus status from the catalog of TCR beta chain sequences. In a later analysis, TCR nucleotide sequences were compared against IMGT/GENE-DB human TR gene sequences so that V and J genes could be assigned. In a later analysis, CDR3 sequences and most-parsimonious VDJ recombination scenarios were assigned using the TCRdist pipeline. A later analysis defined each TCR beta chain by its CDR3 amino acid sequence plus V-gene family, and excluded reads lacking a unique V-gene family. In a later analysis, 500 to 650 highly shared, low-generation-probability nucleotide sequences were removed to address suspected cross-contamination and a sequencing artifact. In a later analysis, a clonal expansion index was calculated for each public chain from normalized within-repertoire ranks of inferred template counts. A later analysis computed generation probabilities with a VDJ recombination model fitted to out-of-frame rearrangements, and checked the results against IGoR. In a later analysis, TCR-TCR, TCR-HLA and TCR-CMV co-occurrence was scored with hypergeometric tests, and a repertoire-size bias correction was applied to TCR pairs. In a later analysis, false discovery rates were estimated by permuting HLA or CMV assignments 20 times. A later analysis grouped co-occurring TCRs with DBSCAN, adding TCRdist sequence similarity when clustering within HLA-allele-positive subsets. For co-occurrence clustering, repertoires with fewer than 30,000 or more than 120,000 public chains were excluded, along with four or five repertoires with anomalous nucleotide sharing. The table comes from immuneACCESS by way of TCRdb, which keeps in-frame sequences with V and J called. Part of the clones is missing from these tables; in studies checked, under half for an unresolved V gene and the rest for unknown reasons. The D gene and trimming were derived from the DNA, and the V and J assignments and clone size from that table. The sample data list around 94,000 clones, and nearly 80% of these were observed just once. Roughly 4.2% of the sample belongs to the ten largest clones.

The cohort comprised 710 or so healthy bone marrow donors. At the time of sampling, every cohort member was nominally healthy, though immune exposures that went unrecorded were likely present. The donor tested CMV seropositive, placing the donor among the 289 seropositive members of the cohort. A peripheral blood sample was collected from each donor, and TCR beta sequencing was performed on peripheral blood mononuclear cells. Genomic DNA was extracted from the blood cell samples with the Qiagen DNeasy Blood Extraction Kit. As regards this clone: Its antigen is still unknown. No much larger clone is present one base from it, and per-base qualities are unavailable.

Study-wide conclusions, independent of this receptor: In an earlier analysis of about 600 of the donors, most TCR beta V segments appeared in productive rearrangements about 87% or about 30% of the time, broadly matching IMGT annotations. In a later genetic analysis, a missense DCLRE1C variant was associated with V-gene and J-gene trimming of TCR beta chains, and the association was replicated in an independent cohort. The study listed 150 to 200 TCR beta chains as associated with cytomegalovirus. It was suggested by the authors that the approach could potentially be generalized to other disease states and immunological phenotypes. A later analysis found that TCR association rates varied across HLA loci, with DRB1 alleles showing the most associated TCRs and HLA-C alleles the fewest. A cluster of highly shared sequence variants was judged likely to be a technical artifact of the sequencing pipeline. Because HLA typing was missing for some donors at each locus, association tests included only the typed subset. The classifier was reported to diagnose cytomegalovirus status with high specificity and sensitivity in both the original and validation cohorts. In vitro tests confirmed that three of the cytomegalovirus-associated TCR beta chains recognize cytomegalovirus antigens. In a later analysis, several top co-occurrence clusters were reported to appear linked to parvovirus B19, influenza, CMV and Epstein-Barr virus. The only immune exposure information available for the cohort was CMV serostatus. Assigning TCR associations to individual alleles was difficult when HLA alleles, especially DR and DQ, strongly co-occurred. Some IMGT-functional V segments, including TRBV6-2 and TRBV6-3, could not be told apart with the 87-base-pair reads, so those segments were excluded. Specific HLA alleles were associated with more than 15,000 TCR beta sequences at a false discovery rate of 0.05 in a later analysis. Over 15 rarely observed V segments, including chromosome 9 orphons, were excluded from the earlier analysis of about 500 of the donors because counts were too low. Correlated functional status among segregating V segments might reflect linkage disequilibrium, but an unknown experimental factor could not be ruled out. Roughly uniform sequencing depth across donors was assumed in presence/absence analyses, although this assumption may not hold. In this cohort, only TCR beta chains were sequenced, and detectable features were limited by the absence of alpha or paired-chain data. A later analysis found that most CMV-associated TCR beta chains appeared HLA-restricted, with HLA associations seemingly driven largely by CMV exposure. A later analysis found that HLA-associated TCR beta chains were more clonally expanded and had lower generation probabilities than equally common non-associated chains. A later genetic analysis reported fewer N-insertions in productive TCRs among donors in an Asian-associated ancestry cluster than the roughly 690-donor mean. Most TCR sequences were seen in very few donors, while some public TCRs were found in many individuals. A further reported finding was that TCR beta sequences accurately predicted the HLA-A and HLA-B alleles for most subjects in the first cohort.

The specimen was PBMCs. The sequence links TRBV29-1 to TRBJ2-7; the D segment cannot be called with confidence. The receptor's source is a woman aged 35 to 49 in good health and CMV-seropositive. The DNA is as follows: TGCAGCGTTGGAGTTACGGGCTCCTACGAGCAGTACTTC. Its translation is CSVGVTGSYEQYF.